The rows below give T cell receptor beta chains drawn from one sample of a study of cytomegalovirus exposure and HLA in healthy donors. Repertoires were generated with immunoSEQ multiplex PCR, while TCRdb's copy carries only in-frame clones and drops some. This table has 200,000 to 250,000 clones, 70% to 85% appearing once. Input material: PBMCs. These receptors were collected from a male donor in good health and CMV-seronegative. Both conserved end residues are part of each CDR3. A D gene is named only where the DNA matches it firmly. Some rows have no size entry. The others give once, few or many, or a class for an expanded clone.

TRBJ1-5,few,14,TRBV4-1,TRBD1,CASSVRQGGQPQHF,TGCGCCAGCAGCGTCCGACAGGGAGGACAGCCCCAGCATTTT
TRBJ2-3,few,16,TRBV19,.,CASSSLGGHYGDTQYF,TGTGCCAGTAGTTCTCTGGGGGGGCACTATGGAGATACGCAGTATTTT
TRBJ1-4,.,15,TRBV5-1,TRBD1,CASSNGKGAGEKLFF,TGCGCCAGCAGCAACGGAAAGGGGGCTGGTGAAAAACTGTTTTTT
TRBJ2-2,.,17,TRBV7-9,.,CSSSLARTEWDTGELFF,TGTTCCAGCAGCTTAGCGAGGACAGAATGGGACACCGGGGAGCTGTTTTTT
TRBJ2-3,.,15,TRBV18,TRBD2,CASSLAGAGGDTQYF,TGTGCCAGCTCACTGGCTGGAGCGGGGGGAGATACGCAGTATTTT
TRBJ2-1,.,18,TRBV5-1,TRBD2,CASSLALTASGSIDEQFF,TGCGCCAGCAGCTTGGCCCTTACTGCTAGCGGGAGTATCGATGAGCAGTTCTTC
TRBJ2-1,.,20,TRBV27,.,CASSLSGGWERRNSYNEQFF,TGTGCCAGCAGTTTATCTGGGGGGTGGGAGCGGAGGAACTCCTACAATGAGCAGTTCTTC
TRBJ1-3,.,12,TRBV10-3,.,CAIGGSGNTIYF,TGTGCCATCGGAGGATCTGGAAACACCATATATTTT
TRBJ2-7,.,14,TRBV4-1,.,CASSQALQNYEQYF,TGCGCCAGCAGCCAAGCGCTGCAGAACTACGAGCAGTACTTC
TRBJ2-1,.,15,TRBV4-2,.,CASSQERQINNEQFF,TGTGCCAGCAGCCAAGAACGACAGATAAACAATGAGCAGTTCTTC
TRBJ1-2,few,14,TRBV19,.,CASSPRTANYGYTF,TGTGCCAGTAGTCCCCGGACAGCAAACTATGGCTACACCTTC
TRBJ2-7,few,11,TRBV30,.,CAWRETGFWYF,TGTGCCTGGAGGGAAACAGGGTTTTGGTACTTC
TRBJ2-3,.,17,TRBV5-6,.,CASSLPEVAGGGDTQYF,TGTGCCAGCAGCCTTCCTGAGGTAGCTGGAGGAGGAGATACGCAGTATTTT
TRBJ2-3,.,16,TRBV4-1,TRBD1,CASSQEGTGGVVTQYF,TGCGCCAGCAGCCAAGAGGGGACAGGGGGCGTTGTTACGCAGTATTTT
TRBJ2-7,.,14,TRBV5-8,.,CASSLDRGGYEQYF,TGTGCCAGCAGCTTGGACAGGGGAGGCTACGAGCAGTACTTC
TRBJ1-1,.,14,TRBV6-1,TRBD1,CASSSLQGRTEAFF,TGTGCCAGCAGTTCCCTACAGGGGAGAACTGAAGCTTTCTTT
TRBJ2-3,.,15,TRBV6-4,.,CASSDSQEITDTQYF,TGTGCCAGCAGTGACTCTCAGGAAATCACAGATACGCAGTATTTT
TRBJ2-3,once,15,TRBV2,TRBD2,CASTKSSSGGDTQYF,TGTGCCAGCACGAAAAGTTCCAGCGGGGGGGATACGCAGTATTTT
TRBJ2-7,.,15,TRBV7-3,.,CASSFGGTGRYEQYF,TGTGCCAGCAGCTTTGGTGGGACTGGTCGCTACGAGCAGTACTTC
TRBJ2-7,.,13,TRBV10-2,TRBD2,CASSPGLASEQYF,TGCGCCAGCAGCCCGGGACTAGCGAGCGAGCAGTACTTC